This TCR beta chain was profiled in a study of blood T cell repertoires in COVID-19. In this sample, this clone turned up once. Repertoires were generated with immunoSEQ multiplex PCR, while TCRdb's copy carries only in-frame clones and drops some. The sample lists approximately 290,000 clones, roughly 90% occurring once. Trimming took off 6 bases at V and 2 bases at J, with 8 bases between the two ends. Germline loops: CDR1 SQVTM, CDR2 ANQGSEA. This CDR3 is 11 amino acids long. Sequencing was carried out using peripheral blood. The chain combines TRBV29-1 with TRBJ2-7, with D tentatively TRBD2 (6 bases). This sequence was found in a woman between 25 and 40 years old with COVID-19, enrolled during active disease. The CDR3 DNA reads as TGCAGCGTGGGGGGAGCCTACGAGCAGTACTTC. Its translation: CSVGGAYEQYF.